This T cell receptor beta chain was identified during a study of blood T cell repertoires in COVID-19. The CDR3 is 16 amino acids. Germline CDR1 LGHNA, CDR2 YNFKEQ. Trimming took off 4 bases at V and 3 bases at J, with 18 bases between the two ends. Libraries were prepared by immunoSEQ multiplex PCR; TCRdb keeps only in-frame clonotypes and omits some of them. The data hold some 200,000 clones, with 80% to 85% observed a single time. The chain recombines TRBV4-2 with TRBJ1-2; D remains ambiguous. Sequencing input: peripheral blood. The clonotype was recovered from a woman aged 60-75 years with acute or convalescent COVID-19. Written as DNA, the CDR3 is TGTGCCAGCAGCCCCAGTTTGGCAGGAGGTTACTATGGCTACACCTTC. Translated: CASSPSLAGGYYGYTF.